This T cell receptor (beta chain) comes out of a study of tumor-infiltrating lymphocytes in oesophageal squamous cell carcinoma. This CDR3 has 15 amino acids. Germline V gene data show CDR1 as SGHTA and CDR2 as FQGNSA. From the PCR reads, TCRdb called clonotypes with MiXCR, one entry per CDR3 protein. The data contain around 16,000 distinct CDR3 sequences, about 50% of them singletons. The chain couples TRBV7-2 to TRBJ2-5; D unclear. The DNA end lines up better with TRBJ2-1; the J call may be wrong. The sequence derives from a male donor with esophageal squamous cell carcinoma. Material: esophageal tumor tissue. The CDR3 sequence: CASSLGLTLTLAQFF. The DNA for the CDR3 is TGTGCCAGCAGCTTAGGGTTGACCCTAACCTTGGCCCAGTTCTTC.